This T cell receptor beta chain was obtained from a study of response to subunit inactivated influenza vaccine. TCRdb analysed the RT-PCR reads with MiXCR anew, one entry per CDR3 protein. The sample consists of 500,000 to 550,000 distinct CDR3 sequences, around 25% of them appearing once. Per germline, CDR1 MNHEY and CDR2 SVGEGT. Trimming removed 6 bases from V and 8 bases from J; junction bases left unmatched: 12. The CDR3 extends over 15 amino acids. The same sample was also used in a study of T cells expressing NK-cell markers. That work adds: For TCR beta, cDNA was produced by 5'RACE template switching with UMIs. Sorted CD3+CD56+NKG2C+, CD3+CD56+NKG2C- and CD3+CD56-NKG2C+ T-cell subsets were beta-chain profiled. Dominant NKG2C+ clonotypes were found to form about 1.0-7.5% of CD8+ T cells in a handful of donors. Among a few donors, these clonotypes also ranked first in the CD3+CD56-NKG2C+ fraction.

This chain connects TRBV6-2 or TRBV6-3 to TRBJ2-1; 8 bases align to TRBD1. This TCR derives from a man in his fifties or sixties who received an inactivated influenza vaccine. The source material was CD4+ T cells sorted from PBMCs, sampled 11 to 12 days after vaccination. The CDR3 nucleotides read TGTGCCAGCAGCAGCGGACAGGGTGTCTTTGATGAGCAGTTCTTC. This gives the protein CASSSGQGVFDEQFF.